Below, 11 T cell receptor beta chains from the same sample are listed, as sequenced in a study of cytomegalovirus exposure and HLA in healthy donors. Repertoires were generated with immunoSEQ multiplex PCR, while TCRdb's copy carries only in-frame clones and drops some. The table includes more than 250,000 clones, 86% detected once. Sequenced: PBMCs. These receptors were obtained from a woman aged 18-30 years in good health and CMV-seronegative.

The J gene is TRBJ2-1, the V gene TRBV7-2, with 8 bases matching TRBD2. Germline trimming cut 7 bases from V and 0 bases from J; bases unmatched to any gene: 5. Germline CDR1 SGHTA, CDR2 FQGNSA. This CDR3 comprises 15 residues. CDR3 loop: CASTSRGGSYNEQFF. The DNA for the CDR3 is TGTGCCAGCACCTCTCGGGGGGGCTCCTACAATGAGCAGTTCTTC.

This clone appeared once. The chain carries TRBV27 and TRBJ1-2, with 7 bases that match TRBD1. The V segment lost 1 base and the J segment 5 bases; nucleotides outside the gene matches: 10. CDR3 length: 16 residues. CDR1 is MNHEY, CDR2 SMNVEV, per germline (reference sequence). The CDR3 here is CASSLYESGGLYGYTF. CDR3 nucleotide sequence: TGTGCCAGCAGTTTATATGAGTCAGGGGGTTTATATGGCTACACCTTC.

The V gene is TRBV4-3, the J gene TRBJ2-7; D is ambiguous. CDR3 length: 14 amino acids. Per germline, CDR1 LGHNA and CDR2 YSLEER. Trimming stripped 0 bases from V and 3 bases from J, with 9 bases between. Here the CDR3 DNA reads TGCGCCAGCAGCCAAGATGAGTTAAACTACGAGCAGTACTTC. Translated, it gives CASSQDELNYEQYF.

This chain joins TRBV11-2 and TRBJ1-1, with D possibly TRBD1 on 5 matching bases. The CDR3 sequence is 17 residues long. Trimming removed 4 bases at V and 0 bases at J, with 18 bases between. In germline, CDR1 is SGHAT, CDR2 FQNNGV. The CDR3 bases are TGTGCCAGCAGCTGGAGATTTGACCCAGGGATGAACACTGAAGCTTTCTTT. It encodes CASSWRFDPGMNTEAFF.

V is TRBV5-4 and J is TRBJ1-2; 9 bases map to TRBD1. Unmatched junction bases numbered 18, after V lost 6 bases and J lost 6 bases. The germline CDR1 and CDR2 sequences are SGHNT and YYREEE (reference sequence). This CDR3 is built from 17 residues. CDR3 bases: TGTGCCAGCACCCTGGGTGTGTTGGACGGGACAGGGAATGGCTACACCTTC. Protein product: CASTLGVLDGTGNGYTF.

The chain carries TRBV29-1 and TRBJ2-5; tentatively, D is TRBD2 (5 bases). The germline CDR1 and CDR2 sequences are SQVTM and ANQGSEA. Trimming stripped 6 bases from V and 4 bases from J, with 6 bases between. There are 10 residues in the CDR3. Here the CDR3 reads CSVRGETQYF. As DNA, the CDR3 is TGCAGCGTCCGGGGAGAGACCCAGTACTTC.

The J gene is TRBJ1-1, the V gene TRBV5-1, with a weak D call TRBD1 (6 bases). This CDR3 comprises 14 residues. Germline V CDR1 and CDR2: SGHRS, YFSETQ. Between the trimmed V and J ends, which lost 0 bases and 1 base, there was a span of 7 bases. Here the CDR3 reads CASSLAQGNTEAFF. CDR3 DNA sequence: TGCGCCAGCAGCTTGGCACAGGGGAACACTGAAGCTTTCTTT.

The chain employs TRBV15 and TRBJ2-3; D possibly corresponds to TRBD2 (6 bases). V lost 3 bases and J 3 bases, leaving 16 bases between the germline ends. CDR1 and CDR2 (germline): LNHNV, YYDKDF (reference sequence). The CDR3 extends over 16 amino acids. CDR3 protein: CATSSVGWEATDTQYF. The DNA for the CDR3 is TGTGCCACCAGCAGCGTCGGGTGGGAGGCGACAGATACGCAGTATTTT.

This rearrangement joins TRBV7-7 to TRBJ1-1; D remains unclear. Looked up from germline, CDR1 is SSHAT and CDR2 is FNYEAQ (reference sequence). With 3 bases removed from V and 11 bases from J, the gap between germline ends came to 7 bases. The CDR3 is 10 amino acids. CDR3 amino acids: CASSFDGAFF. The CDR3 region has the DNA TGTGCCAGCAGCTTTGACGGGGCTTTCTTT.

The rearrangement joins TRBV10-3 to TRBJ2-7; 10 bases fit TRBD2. CDR1 and CDR2 (germline): ENHRY, SYGVKD. V shed 8 bases and J 2 bases; nucleotides not matched to a gene: 12. This CDR3 comprises 16 residues. The CDR3 loop is CAIGQGSTSGTYEQYF. The CDR3 DNA is TGTGCCATCGGACAGGGCTCCACTAGCGGGACCTACGAGCAGTACTTC.

As regards this clone: Other DNA sequences from this sample encode an identical CDR3 as well. The CDR3 loop is CASSQDRSYGYTF. CDR3 coding DNA: TGCGCCAGCAGCCAAGATCGCAGTTATGGCTACACCTTC. This chain links TRBV4-3 with TRBJ1-2, with unresolved D. V gave up 0 bases and J gave up 5 bases, with 7 bases separating them. This CDR3 region has 13 residues. Germline-derived CDR1 and CDR2 are LGHNA and YSLEER.